This T cell receptor (beta chain) originates from a study of CD8 T cells in ankylosing spondylitis. Findings and limits, study-wide: A CD8+ phenotype characterized the disease-linked clones, which were relatively rare in peripheral blood. Researchers reportedly found disease-linked clones significantly enriched in matched ankylosing spondylitis synovial fluid. Several of the motif variants were reported before in synovial fluid and blood from reactive arthritis. What appeared characteristic of ankylosing spondylitis blood was a TCR beta motif of eight highly homologous variants.

Using quantitative 5'-RACE with molecular barcodes, the authors made TCR beta libraries. One entry per CDR3 protein, called by TCRdb with MiXCR from the 5' RACE reads. The table includes 470,000 or so distinct CDR3 sequences, about 25% detected once. This clonotype was observed a few times. As yet, its antigen is unknown. This CDR3 spans 13 amino acids. Germline V gene sequence: CDR1 SGHAT, CDR2 FQNNGV. The ends were cut back, 5 bases at V and 14 bases at J, with 16 bases in the middle. Sequencing was carried out using blood, either unsorted or a sorted T cell fraction (not recorded which). The sequence derives from a male donor with ankylosing spondylitis. The chain has TRBV11-2 and TRBJ1-6, with a possible D match to TRBD1 (6 bases). CDR3 DNA: TGTGCCAGCAGCCCTGGTAGGGGGTATTCCCTCCACTTT. Protein product: CASSPGRGYSLHF. The full variable domain, in which reference TRBV11-2 and TRBJ1-6 provide the parts outside the CDR3, is EAGVAQSPRYKIIEKRQSVAFWCNPISGHATLYWYQQILGQGPKLLIQFQNNGVVDDSQLPKDRFSAERLKGVDSTLKIQPAKLEDSAVYLCASSPGRGYSLHFGNGTRLTVT.